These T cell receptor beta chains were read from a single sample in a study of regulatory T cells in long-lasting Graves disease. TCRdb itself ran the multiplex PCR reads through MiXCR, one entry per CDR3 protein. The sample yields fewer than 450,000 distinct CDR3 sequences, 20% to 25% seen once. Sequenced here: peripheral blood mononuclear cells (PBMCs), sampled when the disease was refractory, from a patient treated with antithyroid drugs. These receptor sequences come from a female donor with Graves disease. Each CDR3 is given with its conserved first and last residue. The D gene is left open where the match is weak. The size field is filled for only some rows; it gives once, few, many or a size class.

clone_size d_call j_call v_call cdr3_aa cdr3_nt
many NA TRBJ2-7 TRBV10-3 CAISEDIYYEQYF TGTGCCATCAGTGAGGACATATACTACGAGCAGTACTTC
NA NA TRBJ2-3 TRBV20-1 CSATFSDTQYF TGCAGTGCTACCTTTTCCGATACGCAGTATTTT
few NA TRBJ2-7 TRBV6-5 CASSYQQYSYEQYF TGTGCCAGCAGTTACCAGCAATATTCCTACGAGCAGTACTTC
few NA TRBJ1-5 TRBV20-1 CSGGVGNQPQHF TGCAGTGGCGGGGTCGGCAATCAGCCCCAGCATTTT
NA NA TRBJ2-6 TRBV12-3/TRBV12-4 CASSLVLRAGANVLTF TGTGCCAGCAGTTTAGTACTCAGGGCTGGGGCCAACGTCCTGACTTTC
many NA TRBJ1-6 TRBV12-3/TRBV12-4 CASSLRQLYNSPLHF TGTGCCAGCAGTTTGAGGCAGCTCTATAATTCACCCCTCCACTTT
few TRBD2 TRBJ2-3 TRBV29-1 CSVEWAGVPTDTQYF TGCAGCGTTGAGTGGGCGGGAGTGCCCACAGATACGCAGTATTTT
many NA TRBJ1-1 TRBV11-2 CASSWGTGAGTEAFF TGTGCCAGCAGCTGGGGCACGGGGGCGGGCACTGAAGCTTTCTTT
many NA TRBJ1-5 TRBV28 CASSRIGTLGYQPQHF TGTGCCAGCAGTCGAATAGGGACACTGGGGTATCAGCCCCAGCATTTT
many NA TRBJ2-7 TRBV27 CASSLSVVSSYEQYF TGTGCCAGCAGTTTATCGGTTGTCAGCTCCTACGAGCAGTACTTC
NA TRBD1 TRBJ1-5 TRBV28 CASSLGTGTLGNQPQHF TGTGCCAGCAGTTTAGGGACAGGTACCTTGGGCAATCAGCCCCAGCATTTT
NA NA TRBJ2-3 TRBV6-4 CASSYSPEGGEPQYF TGTGCCAGCAGTTACTCGCCCGAGGGAGGCGAACCGCAGTATTTT
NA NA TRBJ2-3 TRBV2 CASSLLGTNTDTQYF TGTGCCAGCAGTCTTTTGGGTACCAACACAGATACGCAGTATTTT
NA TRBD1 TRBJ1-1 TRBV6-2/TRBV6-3 CASSLFRTGRTEAFF TGTGCCAGCAGCCTTTTTAGGACAGGGAGGACTGAAGCTTTCTTT
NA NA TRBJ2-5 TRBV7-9 CASSLVSGVETQYF TGTGCCAGCAGCTTAGTCTCAGGAGTGGAGACCCAGTACTTC
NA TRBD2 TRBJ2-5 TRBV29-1 CSVRLAGGPVVETQYF TGCAGCGTTAGACTAGCGGGAGGGCCGGTTGTGGAGACCCAGTACTTC